Following are 7 T cell receptor beta chains from one sample sequenced in a study of blood T cell repertoires in COVID-19. Profiled with immunoSEQ multiplex PCR; TCRdb holds only in-frame clones, not every one. The sample contains approximately 85,000 clones, about nine tenths of which appear only once. Specimen: peripheral blood. The source is a man in his forties or fifties with active or convalescent COVID-19.

V usage is TRBV2 and J usage is TRBJ1-2; TRBD1 matches at 11 bases. V dropped 8 bases and J dropped 3; count of bases not matched to a gene: 17. Germline V gene sequence: CDR1 SNHLY, CDR2 FYNNEI. The CDR3 extends over 18 amino acids. The DNA of the CDR3 is TGTGCCAGCCGTGGAACGGACAGGGGGCGCCTCCCTTACTATGGCTACACCTTC. Translating gives CASRGTDRGRLPYYGYTF. Drawing the rest from reference TRBV2 and TRBJ1-2, the complete variable domain is EPEVTQTPSHQVTQMGQEVILRCVPISNHLYFYWYRQILGQKVEFLVSFYNNEISEKSEIFDDQFSVERPDGSNFTLKIRSTKLEDSAMYFCASRGTDRGRLPYYGYTFGSGTRLTVV.

The gene calls are TRBV20-1 and TRBJ2-3; 7 bases are a match to TRBD1. The V segment lost 7 bases and the J segment 4 bases; nucleotides outside the gene matches: 2. The CDR3 extends over 11 amino acids. The germline CDR1 and CDR2 sequences are DFQATT and SNEGSKA (reference sequence). For the CDR3, the DNA is TGCAGTGGCAGGGGGTCAGATACGCAGTATTTT. Its protein is CSGRGSDTQYF.

The table lists this clone with a few counts. The rearrangement joins TRBV10-1 to TRBJ2-2; 9 bases are a match to TRBD1. The CDR3 totals 15 residues. The germline CDR1 and CDR2 sequences are WNHNN and SYGVQD (reference sequence). V lost 5 bases to trimming and J lost 5 bases; unmatched junction nucleotides: 6. The DNA of the CDR3 is TGCGCCAGCAGTCCGACAGGGGGAAGGACCGGGGAGCTGTTTTTT. It is translated as CASSPTGGRTGELFF.

J is TRBJ2-3 and V is TRBV5-1; D is undetermined. The V gene lost 7 bases and the J gene lost 0 bases, with 9 bases spanning the gap. This CDR3 contains 13 residues. Germline V gives CDR1 SGHRS, CDR2 YFSETQ. The CDR3 DNA follows: TGCGCCAGCGGTTCTCGGAGCACAGATACGCAGTATTTT. This translates into CASGSRSTDTQYF.

The rearrangement uses TRBV24-1 and TRBJ1-6; 9 bases match TRBD1. CDR3 length equals 23 residues. Per the germline V gene, CDR1 is KGHDR and CDR2 is SFDVKD. J was trimmed by 0 bases and V by 4 bases; bases with no gene match: 21. CDR3: CATSDLPGGQGLLESSYNSPLHF. CDR3 sequence (DNA): TGTGCCACCAGTGACCTTCCCGGGGGACAGGGATTACTCGAAAGCTCCTATAATTCACCCCTCCACTTT.

The chain links TRBV9 to TRBJ1-2; D gene ambiguous. The CDR3 covers 13 residues. V was cut by 2 bases and J by 8 bases, with 13 bases left in between. Germline V lookup: CDR1 SGDLS, CDR2 YYNGEE. The CDR3 loop is CASSVGSTVGYTF. CDR3 bases: TGTGCCAGCAGCGTCGGGAGCACAGTCGGCTACACCTTC.

The J gene is TRBJ2-2, the V gene TRBV24-1; 7 bases line up with TRBD2. The trim removed 10 bases at V and 2 bases at J, leaving 3 bases unmatched. This CDR3 region has 13 residues. The germline CDR1 and CDR2 sequences are KGHDR and SFDVKD. The CDR3 loop reads CATGEGNTGELFF. CDR3 in DNA: TGTGCCACTGGGGAGGGTAACACCGGGGAGCTGTTTTTT.